This TCR beta chain appears in the sequencing data of a study of technical replicates of blood from a handful of donors. Generated by immunoSEQ multiplex PCR, the TCRdb table keeps only in-frame clones and is missing some. The sample shows about 100,000 clones, approximately 95% of them seen only once. Deletions cut 6 bases from V and 9 bases from J, with 15 bases between. Looked up from germline, CDR1 is SEHNR and CDR2 is FQNEAQ (reference sequence). The CDR3 runs 12 residues. The sequencing sample was made of T cells isolated from PBMCs. The receptor was isolated from a human donor in good health. The rearrangement joins TRBV7-9 to TRBJ2-7; tentative D call: TRBD2 (6 bases). CDR3 loop: CASSPGGFGQYF. The CDR3 DNA follows: TGTGCCAGCAGTCCAGGAGGGTTCGGGCAGTACTTC.